Presented here are 29 T cell receptor beta chains from one specimen sequenced in a study of blood T cells in healthy people across ages. The use of a sample-barcoded 5' primer and a J-beta primer mix characterized a second PCR of roughly 7 to 12 cycles. Via MiXCR, TCRdb re-called the 5' RACE reads, giving one row per CDR3 protein. The table lists about 1.5 million distinct CDR3 sequences, around 42% of them singletons, with 6.5% to 10% in the top ten. Sequencing was done on a sample of blood. These receptors were obtained from a woman between 18 and 29 years old in good health.

This rearrangement joins TRBV11-2 to TRBJ2-5, with 7 positions matching TRBD2. The CDR3 contains 19 residues. V lost 0 bases and J lost 2; bases outside the gene matches: 15. Germline lookup yields CDR1 SGHAT and CDR2 FQNNGV. The CDR3 bases are TGTGCCAGCAGCTTAGATCTGAGGGGAGGGTCGCTCTTACAAGAGACCCAGTACTTC. Encoded protein: CASSLDLRGGSLLQETQYF.

This clonotype was counted between two and nine times. CDR3 sequence (DNA): TGCGCCAGCAGCCAAGAGGGGACTATAAATGAGCAGTTCTTC. Translation: CASSQEGTINEQFF. The chain joins TRBV4-1 to TRBJ2-1; 7 bases are a match to TRBD2. This CDR3 region has 14 residues. Looked up from germline, CDR1 is MGHRA and CDR2 is YSYEKL. V shed 0 bases, J shed 7 bases, and the junction held 3 bases outside the gene matches.

CDR3 sequence (DNA): TGTGCCAGAAGCCCCCAGGGCCCCCCAGATACGCAGTATTTT. It encodes CARSPQGPPDTQYF. The rearrangement uses TRBV6-6 and TRBJ2-3; TRBD1 might be the D (5 bases). V was cut by 9 bases and J by 4 bases, with 17 bases left in between. This CDR3 is 14 amino acids long. Germline values: CDR1 MNHNY, CDR2 SVGAGI (reference sequence).

The rearrangement joins TRBV27 to TRBJ1-2; 11 bases are shared with TRBD1. In germline, CDR1 is MNHEY, CDR2 SMNVEV (reference sequence). This CDR3 is 17 amino acids long. Trimming took 0 bases from V and 2 from J; bases not matched to a gene: 5. Here the CDR3 reads CASSLSSGTGGNYGYTF. CDR3 nucleotide sequence: TGTGCCAGCAGTTTATCATCCGGGACAGGGGGGAACTATGGCTACACCTTC.

This clonotype has a count of ten or more. The J gene is TRBJ2-4, the V gene TRBV29-1; D gene unclear. CDR3 length: 11 residues. The V end was cut by 6 bases, the J end by 0 bases, with 3 bases between. The V gene's germline CDR1 is SQVTM and CDR2 ANQGSEA. The DNA for the CDR3 is TGCAGCGTCCTAGCCAAAAACATTCAGTACTTC. This sequence encodes CSVLAKNIQYF.

The chain joins TRBV20-1 to TRBJ2-4, with D possibly matching TRBD2 (6 bases). The V gene lost 0 bases and the J gene lost 4 bases, with 10 bases spanning the gap. CDR3 size: 14 residues. Germline V gene lookup returns CDR1 DFQATT and CDR2 SNEGSKA (reference sequence). CDR3 coding DNA: TGCAGTGCTAGAGATCTGGGGGGAAAAAACATTCAGTACTTC. This gives the protein CSARDLGGKNIQYF.

The V and J genes are TRBV7-9 and TRBJ2-2; D is undetermined. V was clipped by 6 bases and J by 2 bases, with 10 bases between them. The CDR3 loop spans 14 amino acids. Germline CDR1 and CDR2: SEHNR and FQNEAQ (reference sequence). This chain's CDR3 is CASSLLSNTGELFF. In DNA form, the CDR3 reads TGTGCCAGCAGTCTGCTATCCAACACCGGGGAGCTGTTTTTT.

The V and J genes are TRBV7-9 and TRBJ2-6; D possibly corresponds to TRBD1 (6 bases). Germline assignment: CDR1 SEHNR and CDR2 FQNEAQ (reference sequence). The V end lost 5 bases, the J end lost 0 bases, and 11 bases lay between the germline ends. The CDR3 is 16 amino acids. CDR3 residues: CASSGTSPSGANVLTF. CDR3 coding DNA: TGTGCCAGCAGCGGGACAAGCCCCTCTGGGGCCAACGTCCTGACTTTC. Together with reference TRBV7-9 and TRBJ2-6, the CDR3 gives the full variable domain: DTGVSQNPRHKITKRGQNVTFRCDPISEHNRLYWYRQTLGQGPEFLTYFQNEAQLEKSRLLSDRFSAERPKGSFSTLEIQRTEQGDSAMYLCASSGTSPSGANVLTFGAGSRLTVL.

The chain uses TRBV25-1 and TRBJ1-5; TRBD1 agrees at 8 bases. Germline values: CDR1 MGHDK, CDR2 SYGVNS. Trimming removed 5 bases from V and 7 bases from J; junction bases left unmatched: 1. This CDR3 comprises 12 residues. In nucleotides, the CDR3 is TGTGCCAGCAGTTGGACAGGGCAGCCCCAGCATTTT. This sequence encodes CASSWTGQPQHF.

The V gene is TRBV2, the J gene TRBJ1-4; D uncertain. The ends were cut back, 8 bases at V and 0 bases at J, with 13 bases in the middle. Germline assignment: CDR1 SNHLY and CDR2 FYNNEI. This CDR3 has 15 amino acids. The CDR3 region has the DNA TGTGCCAGCGCCAGAACAGAAGCAACTAATGAAAAACTGTTTTTT. It specifies CASARTEATNEKLFF.

Concerning this clonotype itself: One junction end disagrees with the germline gene, perhaps due to a read error. J is TRBJ2-5 and V is TRBV15; 13 bases fit TRBD2. The CDR3 consists of 16 residues. Germline V gene sequence: CDR1 LNHNV, CDR2 YYDKDF (reference sequence). The CDR3 sequence is CATSPTGLAGEETRYF. The CDR3 DNA reads TGTGCCACCAGCCCTACAGGACTAGCGGGAGAGGAGACCCGGTACTTC.

This clonotype was detected many times. The genes are TRBV12-3 or TRBV12-4 and TRBJ2-7; perhaps TRBD1 as D (7 bases). With 6 bases removed from V and 2 bases from J, the gap between germline ends came to 11 bases. This CDR3 has 13 residues. The CDR3 DNA is TGTGCCAGCAGCCCAGGGGGGACCTACGAGCAGTACTTC. As protein: CASSPGGTYEQYF.

This sequence joins TRBV7-9 and TRBJ1-1; 7 bases are a match to TRBD1. Germline-derived CDR1 and CDR2 are SEHNR and FQNEAQ (reference sequence). This CDR3 is built from 14 residues. V was pared by 5 bases and J by 1 base, with 4 bases of the junction left unmatched. CDR3 residues: CASSPTGQNTEAFF. CDR3 DNA sequence: TGTGCCAGCAGCCCGACAGGGCAGAACACTGAAGCTTTCTTT. Variable domain in full (rest from reference TRBV7-9 and TRBJ1-1): DTGVSQNPRHKITKRGQNVTFRCDPISEHNRLYWYRQTLGQGPEFLTYFQNEAQLEKSRLLSDRFSAERPKGSFSTLEIQRTEQGDSAMYLCASSPTGQNTEAFFGQGTRLTVV.

This clonotype occurred once. The junction does not match germline at one end; this may be a read error. The chain has TRBV6-1 and TRBJ2-6, with a weak D call TRBD1 (6 bases). The CDR3 spans 19 residues. The V gene's germline CDR1 is MNHNS and CDR2 SASEGT. The CDR3 DNA sequence: TGTGCCAGCAGCGAAGCGCTTCCAGGGGCCACCTCTGGGGCCAACGTCCTGACTTTC. Amino acids: CASSEALPGATSGANVLTF.

The chain carries TRBV10-3 and TRBJ1-5, with D perhaps matching TRBD1 (5 bases). Trimming took 2 bases from V and 6 from J, leaving 5 bases between them. The CDR3 is 12 amino acids. Per germline, CDR1 ENHRY and CDR2 SYGVKD. The CDR3 nucleotides read TGTGCCATCAGTGAGGGGGGTCAGCCCCAGCATTTT. This sequence encodes CAISEGGQPQHF.

This clonotype turned up a few times. The V call is TRBV27, the J call TRBJ1-2; D perhaps matches TRBD1 (6 bases). Germline CDR1 MNHEY, CDR2 SMNVEV (reference sequence). With 0 bases removed from V and 7 bases from J, the gap between germline ends came to 15 bases. CDR3 length: 15 residues. CDR3 nucleotides: TGTGCCAGCAGTTTATCGAAAGGGGGTCTCTCTGGCTACACCTTC. Its protein is CASSLSKGGLSGYTF.

This chain links TRBV20-1 with TRBJ2-3; 9 bases are shared with TRBD2. CDR1 is DFQATT, CDR2 SNEGSKA, per germline (reference sequence). The CDR3 consists of 15 residues. V dropped 6 bases and J dropped 6; count of bases not matched to a gene: 13. Here the CDR3 reads CSAIVAGVGSDTQYF. The CDR3 nucleotides are TGCAGTGCCATTGTAGCGGGAGTCGGATCCGATACGCAGTATTTT.

The V call is TRBV5-1, the J call TRBJ2-1; TRBD2 aligns across 9 bases. Trimming removed 5 bases from V and 4 bases from J; junction bases left unmatched: 10. CDR1 and CDR2 (germline): SGHRS, YFSETQ. This CDR3 is built from 16 residues. The CDR3 region has the DNA TGCGCCAGCAGTGGGTCGGCTAGCGGGGTATACAATGAGCAGTTCTTC. Protein: CASSGSASGVYNEQFF.

The gene calls are TRBV20-1 and TRBJ2-7; TRBD2 matches at 8 bases. Per germline, CDR1 DFQATT and CDR2 SNEGSKA (reference sequence). CDR3 length equals 14 residues. J gave up 7 bases and V 5 bases, and 13 bases lay outside the gene matches. DNA for the CDR3: TGCAGTGCTCCGACCGGGACTAGATTCGATGAGCAGTACTTC. Translated, it gives CSAPTGTRFDEQYF.

This sequence joins TRBV27 and TRBJ1-5; D unclear. The CDR3 length is 14 residues. V was clipped by 2 bases and J by 2 bases, with 7 bases between them. The germline CDR1 and CDR2 sequences are MNHEY and SMNVEV (reference sequence). CDR3 loop: CASSLLGGNQPQHF. CDR3 nucleotide sequence: TGTGCCAGCAGTTTACTCGGGGGCAATCAGCCCCAGCATTTT.

This clonotype was recorded a few times. The V call is TRBV4-1, the J call TRBJ2-1; possibly TRBD2 for D (6 bases). Germline V gene lookup returns CDR1 MGHRA and CDR2 YSYEKL. V was shortened by 8 bases and J by 0 bases, with 14 bases between the two germline ends. The CDR3 has 15 amino acids. Here the CDR3 reads CASGPTTSSYNEQFF. CDR3 nucleotide sequence: TGCGCCAGCGGACCAACGACTAGCTCCTACAATGAGCAGTTCTTC.

A single count supports this clonotype. The junction shows a germline mismatch at one end, possibly a read error. The chain is built from TRBV11-1 and TRBJ1-6, with 9 bases aligning to TRBD1. The CDR3 covers 17 residues. The germline CDR1 and CDR2 sequences are SGHAT and FQDESV (reference sequence). CDR3 amino acids: CASSPGTGLVYSSPLHF. CDR3 bases: TGTGCCAGCAGCCCGGGGACAGGGCTCGTATATAGTTCACCCCTCCACTTT. The full variable domain, completed using reference TRBV11-1 and TRBJ1-6, is EAEVAQSPRYKITEKSQAVAFWCDPISGHATLYWYRQILGQGPELLVQFQDESVVDDSQLPKDRFSAERLKGVDSTLKIQPAELGDSAMYLCASSPGTGLVYSSPLHFGNGTRLTVT.

V is TRBV20-1 and J is TRBJ2-1; 10 bases agree with TRBD2. Germline CDR1 DFQATT, CDR2 SNEGSKA (reference sequence). CDR3 length equals 16 residues. The V gene end was trimmed by 3 bases and the J gene end by 5 bases; junction bases not matched to a gene: 10. In nucleotides, the CDR3 is TGCAGTGCTAGTATTGGAGCGGGAGGGCTCCACAATGAGCAGTTCTTC. Protein product: CSASIGAGGLHNEQFF.

CDR3 sequence (DNA): TGCGCCAGCAGCCCCATTGTCGGTGAAGCTTTCTTT. This codes for CASSPIVGEAFF. The chain joins TRBV5-1 to TRBJ1-1; D remains ambiguous. The CDR3 runs 12 residues. Trimming shortened V by 4 bases and J by 7 bases, and 11 bases separated the two germline ends. The germline V gene encodes CDR1 SGHRS and CDR2 YFSETQ.

A few counts support this clonotype. The chain joins TRBV20-1 to TRBJ2-4; TRBD1 aligns across 7 bases. The CDR3 is 11 amino acids. The germline CDR1 and CDR2 sequences are DFQATT and SNEGSKA (reference sequence). J gave up 7 bases and V 5 bases, and 2 bases lay outside the gene matches. The CDR3 sequence is CSAQDRNIQYF. In DNA form, the CDR3 reads TGCAGTGCTCAGGACAGGAACATTCAGTACTTC.

On this clonotype itself: The junction departs from the called germline gene at one end, perhaps through a read error. The chain couples TRBV20-1 to TRBJ2-5; D may be TRBD2 (5 bases). Germline V gene sequence: CDR1 DFQATT, CDR2 SNEGSKA (reference sequence). CDR3 length: 11 residues. This CDR3 is CSTSPQETQYF. The CDR3 bases are TGCAGTACTAGTCCTCAAGAGACCCAGTACTTC.

The V call is TRBV7-6, the J call TRBJ1-2; 9 bases align to TRBD1. From germline, CDR1 is SGHVS and CDR2 FNYEAQ. The CDR3 is made up of 17 amino acids. The V segment lost 5 bases and the J segment 0 bases; nucleotides outside the gene matches: 10. CDR3: CASSPIARDRANYGYTF. The CDR3 DNA follows: TGTGCCAGCAGCCCAATTGCCCGGGACAGGGCTAACTATGGCTACACCTTC.

This clonotype was picked up a small number of times. The gene calls are TRBV12-3 or TRBV12-4 and TRBJ2-7, with D maybe TRBD2 (5 bases). The V and J ends lost 2 bases and 1 base respectively, with 12 bases between them. There are 15 residues in the CDR3. CDR3 bases: TGTGCCAGCAGTTTAACACCTAGCCCTTCCTACGAGCAGTACTTC. This gives the protein CASSLTPSPSYEQYF.

In the case of this clonotype: Relative to the germline gene, one junction end is altered; a read error may explain this. The chain uses TRBV20-1 and TRBJ2-3; D is possibly TRBD2 (5 bases). This CDR3 is 17 amino acids long. CDR1 is DFQATT and CDR2 is SNEGSKA in the germline V gene (reference sequence). The CDR3 sequence: CSARDPADSFGTDTQYF. The CDR3, as DNA: TGCAGTGCTAGAGATCCCGCGGACTCGTTTGGCACAGATACGCAGTATTTC.